These 19 T cell receptor beta chains share one sample of origin, sequenced in a study of shared T cell receptors in the human thymus. Clones were sequenced by immunoSEQ multiplex PCR, and TCRdb holds only the in-frame ones, with some missing. The sample gives more than 300,000 clones, approximately 95% of which show up once; approximately 0.02% is in the top ten. The sequencing input was thymocytes. These receptors were obtained from a human donor.

This rearrangement joins TRBV25-1 to TRBJ1-2; TRBD1 is a possible D gene (5 bases). The CDR3 is 17 amino acids. The ends were cut back, 6 bases at V and 2 bases at J, with 22 bases in the middle. Germline values: CDR1 MGHDK, CDR2 SYGVNS. The CDR3 spells CASSAKPTWGNNYGYTF. Here the CDR3 DNA reads TGTGCCAGCAGCGCCAAACCTACTTGGGGGAACAACTATGGCTACACCTTC.

This chain links TRBV15 with TRBJ1-3, with D possibly matching TRBD1 (5 bases). Trimming took 3 bases from V and 0 from J, leaving 27 bases between them. The length of the CDR3 is 21 residues. CDR1 and CDR2 from the germline V gene are LNHNV and YYDKDF (reference sequence). CDR3 residues: CATSSEGNHSHTGPSGNTIYF. In nucleotides, the CDR3 is TGTGCCACCAGCAGTGAGGGTAACCACTCTCATACGGGGCCCTCTGGAAACACCATATATTTT.

This sequence joins TRBV19 and TRBJ2-1, with D possibly matching TRBD2 (5 bases). Trimming shortened V by 1 base and J by 3 bases, and 16 bases separated the two germline ends. CDR1 and CDR2 (germline): LNHDA, SQIVND (reference sequence). The CDR3 has 17 amino acids. CDR3: CASSIGRSGPHYNEQFF. For the CDR3, the DNA is TGTGCCAGTAGTATAGGTAGGAGCGGACCCCACTACAATGAGCAGTTCTTC.

The chain is built from TRBV7-6 and TRBJ2-7; TRBD1 is a possible D gene (6 bases). V was pared by 2 bases and J by 4 bases, with 18 bases between. CDR1 SGHVS and CDR2 FNYEAQ come from the germline V gene. This CDR3 has 16 residues. The CDR3 DNA follows: TGTGCCAGCAGCTTATCCGGTACAGGGTTTTTTTACGAGCAGTACTTC. It translates to CASSLSGTGFFYEQYF.

The chain has TRBV29-1 and TRBJ1-1; D not resolved. The CDR3 consists of 13 residues. Germline-derived CDR1 and CDR2 are SQVTM and ANQGSEA. Trimming removed 8 bases from V and 0 bases from J, with 13 bases in between. DNA for the CDR3: TGCAGCTCCAAAGGCCATATGAACACTGAAGCTTTCTTT. Translation: CSSKGHMNTEAFF.

This chain connects TRBV6-1 to TRBJ2-3; 7 nucleotides agree with TRBD1. V trimming: 7 bases; J trimming: 3 bases; junction bases outside the gene matches: 10. This CDR3 contains 15 residues. CDR1 is MNHNS, CDR2 SASEGT, per germline. CDR3 coding DNA: TGTGCCAGCACGTTAGCTTACAGGGGTACAGATACGCAGTATTTT. Its protein is CASTLAYRGTDTQYF.

V is TRBV28 and J is TRBJ2-7, with a weak D call TRBD2 (7 bases). The CDR3 has 17 residues. Trimming shortened V by 1 base and J by 7 bases, and 23 bases separated the two germline ends. Germline CDR1 reads MDHEN; CDR2 reads SYDVKM. In nucleotides, the CDR3 is TGTGCCAGCAGTTTATTGGCGGGGGCAGCCCCTATGCGGGAGCAGTACTTC. Protein product: CASSLLAGAAPMREQYF.

The V call is TRBV10-1, the J call TRBJ2-1, with 7 bases matching TRBD2. Trimming cost V 1 base and J 6 bases; bases outside gene matches: 9. This CDR3 is 16 amino acids long. CDR1 is WNHNN and CDR2 is SYGVQD in the germline V gene (reference sequence). The CDR3: CASSECPGGRPNEQFF. The DNA of the CDR3 is TGCGCCAGCAGTGAGTGTCCGGGCGGGAGACCCAATGAGCAGTTCTTC.

This chain links TRBV5-4 with TRBJ2-5, with 8 bases fitting TRBD1. The CDR3 contains 16 residues. J gave up 4 bases and V 4 bases, and 12 bases lay outside the gene matches. Germline CDR1 SGHNT, CDR2 YYREEE (reference sequence). CDR3 residues: CASSPRTGKGGETQYF. The CDR3 DNA reads as TGTGCCAGCAGCCCCAGGACAGGGAAGGGTGGAGAGACCCAGTACTTC.

The chain links TRBV28 to TRBJ2-5; possible D gene TRBD2, 5 bases. V lost 1 base to trimming and J lost 5 bases, with 11 bases between them. Germline V lookup: CDR1 MDHEN, CDR2 SYDVKM. CDR3 size: 14 residues. The CDR3 loop is CASSLFASWETQYF. The CDR3 DNA follows: TGTGCCAGCAGTTTATTTGCTAGCTGGGAGACCCAGTACTTC.

This clone was seen a single time. This chain connects TRBV4-1 to TRBJ2-2, with a possible D match to TRBD1 (6 bases). CDR3 size: 15 residues. V was cut by 0 bases and J by 5 bases, with 10 bases left in between. CDR1 and CDR2 from the germline V gene are MGHRA and YSYEKL. CDR3 sequence reads: CASSQDTGSTGELFF. The CDR3 nucleotides are TGCGCCAGCAGCCAAGATACAGGGAGTACCGGGGAGCTGTTTTTT.

This clone was detected once. V is TRBV27 and J is TRBJ1-3, with D unclear. V gave up 8 bases and J gave up 2 bases, with 10 bases separating them. Germline V gene data show CDR1 as MNHEY and CDR2 as SMNVEV (reference sequence). This CDR3 spans 13 amino acids. In nucleotides, the CDR3 is TGTGCCAGCTCCCACGCAGCTGGAAACACCATATATTTT. Translated: CASSHAAGNTIYF.

The chain links TRBV5-1 to TRBJ2-2, with TRBD2 identical over 12 bases. CDR3 length equals 18 residues. Trimming cost V 0 bases and J 5 bases; bases outside gene matches: 8. Germline V gives CDR1 SGHRS, CDR2 YFSETQ. The CDR3 loop reads CASSLALAGGPGTGELFF. The CDR3, as DNA: TGCGCCAGCAGCTTGGCGCTAGCGGGAGGGCCGGGAACCGGGGAGCTGTTTTTT.

This chain links TRBV5-4 with TRBJ2-2; 11 bases agree with TRBD2. CDR3 size: 18 residues. CDR1 and CDR2 (germline): SGHNT, YYREEE (reference sequence). V dropped 4 bases and J dropped 5; count of bases not matched to a gene: 13. CDR3 nucleotide sequence: TGTGCCAGCAGCCCAATCCCGACGCTAGCGGGAGGTACCGGGGAGCTGTTTTTT. This translates into CASSPIPTLAGGTGELFF.

The chain employs TRBV5-1 and TRBJ2-1; D is perhaps TRBD1 or TRBD2 (5 bases each). Germline V CDR1 and CDR2: SGHRS, YFSETQ. Trimming removed 4 bases at V and 4 bases at J, with 21 bases between. The CDR3 runs 17 residues. The CDR3 DNA reads TGCGCCAGCAGCCCCTTGGTAGCCCTAGAGGGGTACAATGAGCAGTTCTTC. This sequence encodes CASSPLVALEGYNEQFF. Variable domain in full (rest from reference TRBV5-1 and TRBJ2-1): KAGVTQTPRYLIKTRGQQVTLSCSPISGHRSVSWYQQTPGQGLQFLFEYFSETQRNKGNFPGRFSGRQFSNSRSEMNVSTLELGDSALYLCASSPLVALEGYNEQFFGPGTRLTVL.

DNA for the CDR3: TGTGCCCTAATCCGGGACAAGGATAAGGATGAGCAGTTCTTC. Its translation: CALIRDKDKDEQFF. This sequence joins TRBV30 and TRBJ2-1, with TRBD1 as a possible D gene (6 bases). Germline values: CDR1 GTSNPN, CDR2 SVGIG (reference sequence). The CDR3 runs 14 residues. Trimming took off 8 bases at V and 8 bases at J, with 22 bases between the two ends.

The J gene is TRBJ1-2, the V gene TRBV4-1; D gene ambiguous. The CDR3 contains 13 residues. From germline, CDR1 is MGHRA and CDR2 YSYEKL. Trimming stripped 0 bases from V and 4 bases from J, with 6 bases between. The CDR3 region is CASSQDNAYGYTF. As DNA, the CDR3 is TGCGCCAGCAGCCAAGATAATGCCTATGGCTACACCTTC.

This chain uses TRBV28 with TRBJ1-3; no clear D gene. The CDR3 covers 15 residues. Per germline, CDR1 MDHEN and CDR2 SYDVKM. The V and J ends lost 10 bases and 0 bases respectively, with 16 bases between them. CDR3 in amino acids: CATLYRAYSGNTIYF. CDR3 coding DNA: TGTGCCACCCTATACCGGGCCTACTCTGGAAACACCATATATTTT.

The rearrangement joins TRBV6-1 to TRBJ2-1, with D maybe TRBD1 (6 bases). The CDR3 sequence is 15 residues long. Germline lookup yields CDR1 MNHNS and CDR2 SASEGT. Between the trimmed V and J ends, which lost 4 bases and 2 bases, there was a span of 12 bases. The CDR3 region has the DNA TGTGCCAGCAGTGTATACGGGACACCCTACAATGAGCAGTTCTTC. Translating gives CASSVYGTPYNEQFF.